The source of this T cell receptor (beta chain) is a study of blood T cell repertoires in COVID-19. In the study overall: Specimens from acute and convalescent COVID-19 originated in the United States, Italy and Spain.

Authors' processing steps: Estimation of nucleated cell counts was performed using reference gene primer amplification. Generated by immunoSEQ multiplex PCR, the TCRdb table keeps only in-frame clones and is missing some. That table supplies the V and J calls and clone size; D and trimming were determined from the DNA. The sample lists 110,000 to 150,000 clones, around four fifths seen once, with about 1.6% in the top ten. Germline V CDR1 and CDR2: MDHEN, SYDVKM. This CDR3 is 16 amino acids long. Trimming removed 5 bases from V and 1 base from J, with 15 bases in between. This clone occurred once. The V call is TRBV28, the J call TRBJ1-5; D is unclear. This clonotype was sampled from a human donor in a cohort sampled during active COVID-19. Specimen: peripheral blood. CDR3 sequence: CASSRNTAPSNQPQHF. The CDR3 DNA sequence: TGTGCCAGCAGTAGAAACACAGCACCCAGCAATCAGCCCCAGCATTTT.